The source of this T cell receptor beta chain is a study of T cells in Graves' hyperthyroidism and ophthalmopathy. V shed 6 bases and J shed 3 bases, with 14 bases lying between them. Germline CDR1 reads MDHEN; CDR2 reads SYDVKM. There are 14 residues in the CDR3. Amplified regions were TCR beta CDR3 sequences from RNA transcripts. The HTBI set primed first-round TCR CDR3 RT-PCR. Using its own MiXCR run on the multiplex PCR reads, TCRdb lists one record per CDR3 protein. The repertoire holds 600,000 to 750,000 distinct CDR3 sequences, with 17% as singletons. This clonotype was counted many times. The specimen was blood. The chain links TRBV28 to TRBJ1-1; possible D gene TRBD1, 6 bases. This TCR was recovered from a man aged 45-60 years with Graves' hyperthyroidism. As DNA, the CDR3 is TGTGCCAGCAGCCCTTCCAGGGGAGACACTGAAGCTTTCTTT. Translation: CASSPSRGDTEAFF.